These T cell receptor beta chains were read from a single sample in a study of blood T cell repertoires in COVID-19. The data were produced by immunoSEQ multiplex PCR, yet TCRdb's version contains in-frame clones alone and is incomplete. The sample lists roughly 280,000 clones; around four fifths were seen once. Sequencing was performed on peripheral blood. These receptors were taken from a man aged 60-69 years who had recovered from COVID-19. Each CDR3 is given with its conserved first and last residue. Each record gives: J gene, D gene, clone size, V gene, CDR3 protein, CDR3 DNA. D genes are given only for firm matches. Clone size is not always given. Where it is, it says once, few, many or a class for expanded clones.

j_call: TRBJ1-2; d_call: TRBD1; clone_size: .; v_call: TRBV2; cdr3_aa: CASSADRVGYTF; cdr3_nt: TGTGCCAGCAGTGCGGACAGGGTTGGCTACACCTTC
j_call: TRBJ2-1; d_call: TRBD2; clone_size: .; v_call: TRBV5-1; cdr3_aa: CASSFEQRGAYNEQFF; cdr3_nt: TGCGCCAGCAGCTTCGAACAGCGGGGGGCCTACAATGAGCAGTTCTTC
j_call: TRBJ2-1; d_call: .; clone_size: .; v_call: TRBV5-1; cdr3_aa: CASSSTSYNEQFF; cdr3_nt: TGCGCCAGCAGCAGTACTAGTTACAATGAGCAGTTCTTC
j_call: TRBJ2-3; d_call: TRBD2; clone_size: .; v_call: TRBV19; cdr3_aa: CASSKTSGAGIDTQYF; cdr3_nt: TGTGCCAGTAGTAAAACTAGCGGGGCGGGTATAGATACGCAGTATTTT
j_call: TRBJ1-1; d_call: TRBD1; clone_size: .; v_call: TRBV25-1; cdr3_aa: CASGRQGSTEAFF; cdr3_nt: TGTGCCAGCGGTCGACAGGGGTCCACTGAAGCTTTCTTT
j_call: TRBJ2-1; d_call: TRBD2; clone_size: .; v_call: TRBV11-1; cdr3_aa: CASSLGVRETGNEQFF; cdr3_nt: TGTGCCAGCAGCTTAGGGGTGCGGGAGACGGGAAATGAGCAGTTCTTC
j_call: TRBJ1-1; d_call: .; clone_size: .; v_call: TRBV6-5; cdr3_aa: CASVRGTEAFF; cdr3_nt: TGTGCCAGCGTACGGGGGACTGAAGCTTTCTTT
j_call: TRBJ1-3; d_call: TRBD1; clone_size: .; v_call: TRBV11-2; cdr3_aa: CASSLAGGSGNTIYF; cdr3_nt: TGTGCCAGCAGCTTAGCAGGGGGCAGTGGAAACACCATATATTTT
j_call: TRBJ2-7; d_call: .; clone_size: .; v_call: TRBV5-6; cdr3_aa: CASSPRAASYEQYF; cdr3_nt: TGTGCCAGCAGCCCCCGCGCCGCCTCGTACGAGCAGTACTTC
j_call: TRBJ1-1; d_call: TRBD1; clone_size: few; v_call: TRBV19; cdr3_aa: CASSIQQGTEAFF; cdr3_nt: TGTGCCAGTAGCATACAACAGGGGACTGAAGCTTTCTTT
j_call: TRBJ2-2; d_call: .; clone_size: .; v_call: TRBV9; cdr3_aa: CASSFGGLNTGELFF; cdr3_nt: TGTGCCAGCAGTTTCGGCGGGCTAAACACCGGGGAGCTGTTTTTT
j_call: TRBJ2-7; d_call: TRBD1; clone_size: .; v_call: TRBV5-1; cdr3_aa: CASFGRGHEQYF; cdr3_nt: TGCGCCAGCTTTGGCAGGGGGCACGAGCAGTACTTC
j_call: TRBJ1-6; d_call: .; clone_size: .; v_call: TRBV9; cdr3_aa: CASSGGGVDYNSPLHF; cdr3_nt: TGTGCCAGCAGCGGAGGGGGTGTAGACTATAATTCACCCCTCCACTTT
j_call: TRBJ1-1; d_call: .; clone_size: once; v_call: TRBV2; cdr3_aa: CASRREEVSVEAFF; cdr3_nt: TGTGCCAGCCGTCGCGAGGAGGTATCTGTTGAAGCTTTCTTT
j_call: TRBJ1-2; d_call: .; clone_size: .; v_call: TRBV6-5; cdr3_aa: CASRYRQPNYGYTF; cdr3_nt: TGTGCCAGCAGGTACCGACAGCCCAACTATGGCTACACCTTC
j_call: TRBJ1-1; d_call: TRBD1; clone_size: .; v_call: TRBV5-1; cdr3_aa: CASSLAGGAGTEAFF; cdr3_nt: TGCGCCAGCAGCTTAGCAGGGGGCGCGGGCACTGAAGCTTTCTTT
j_call: TRBJ1-6; d_call: .; clone_size: .; v_call: TRBV10-2; cdr3_aa: CASSETVYNSPLHF; cdr3_nt: TGCGCCAGCAGTGAGACAGTCTATAATTCACCCCTCCACTTT